A single sample gave rise to the 16 T cell receptor beta chains below, sequenced in a study of blood T cell repertoires in COVID-19. Sequenced by immunoSEQ multiplex PCR; TCRdb stores in-frame clones only, minus some. This table has about 40,000 clones, roughly 87% appearing once. Sequenced sample: peripheral blood. Receptor source: a man aged 60-69 years with acute or convalescent COVID-19.

The CDR3 DNA is TGTGCCAGCAGGCAAACCGGGTCCCCAAATGAAAAACTGTTTTTT. It is translated as CASRQTGSPNEKLFF. V usage is TRBV2 and J usage is TRBJ1-4; D is unresolved. The V gene lost 6 bases and the J gene lost 5 bases, with 16 bases spanning the gap. Germline loops: CDR1 SNHLY, CDR2 FYNNEI. The CDR3 is 15 amino acids. Drawing the rest from reference TRBV2 and TRBJ1-4, the complete variable domain is EPEVTQTPSHQVTQMGQEVILRCVPISNHLYFYWYRQILGQKVEFLVSFYNNEISEKSEIFDDQFSVERPDGSNFTLKIRSTKLEDSAMYFCASRQTGSPNEKLFFGSGTQLSVL.

The V call is TRBV19, the J call TRBJ2-1, with unresolved D. Germline V gene lookup returns CDR1 LNHDA and CDR2 SQIVND (reference sequence). This CDR3 region has 14 residues. V lost 8 bases to trimming and J lost 7 bases, with 18 bases between them. The CDR3 is CASWSPAESNEQFF. CDR3 nucleotide sequence: TGTGCCAGTTGGAGTCCGGCCGAAAGTAATGAGCAGTTCTTC.

V gene TRBV12-3 or TRBV12-4 combines with J gene TRBJ1-5; TRBD1 is a possible D gene (6 bases). The length of the CDR3 is 13 residues. V was pared by 10 bases and J by 7 bases, with 17 bases between. The CDR3 loop is CATSTGGNQPQHF. The DNA of the CDR3 is TGTGCCACCTCGACAGGTGGTAACCAGCCCCAGCATTTT.

The V gene is TRBV9, the J gene TRBJ1-6; D is unclear. V was cut by 0 bases and J by 8 bases, with 3 bases left in between. Germline V gene sequence: CDR1 SGDLS, CDR2 YYNGEE. The CDR3 has 12 amino acids. CDR3 nucleotides: TGTGCCAGCAGCGTAGCGTATTCACCCCTCCACTTT. It encodes CASSVAYSPLHF.

The V call is TRBV19, the J call TRBJ2-1, with 16 bases identical to TRBD2. V dropped 8 bases and J dropped 0; count of bases not matched to a gene: 7. This CDR3 contains 18 residues. CDR1 and CDR2 (germline): LNHDA, SQIVND (reference sequence). The CDR3 loop is CASGTSGRALSSYNEQFF. CDR3 DNA: TGTGCCAGTGGGACTAGCGGGAGGGCCTTGAGCTCCTACAATGAGCAGTTCTTC.

The chain has TRBV19 and TRBJ2-7, with TRBD2 identical over 7 bases. CDR1 is LNHDA, CDR2 SQIVND, per germline (reference sequence). The CDR3 is 14 amino acids. With V trimmed by 4 bases and J by 0 bases, 3 bases remained unmatched. DNA for the CDR3: TGTGCCAGTAGTACCAGCGGGATCTCCTACGAGCAGTACTTC. Translation: CASSTSGISYEQYF.

This rearrangement joins TRBV28 to TRBJ1-1, with D perhaps matching TRBD1 (6 bases). Germline lookup yields CDR1 MDHEN and CDR2 SYDVKM. V shed 4 bases and J shed 1 base, with 7 bases lying between them. CDR3 length equals 13 residues. This chain's CDR3 is CASSSRGNTEAFF. DNA for the CDR3: TGTGCCAGCAGTTCCAGGGGGAACACTGAAGCTTTCTTT.

DNA of the CDR3: TGTGCCAGCAGTTGGACAGGGACTAATCAGCCCCAGCATTTT. It specifies CASSWTGTNQPQHF. The V call is TRBV2, the J call TRBJ1-5; TRBD1 agrees at 8 bases. V lost 5 bases, J lost 4 bases, and 4 bases stayed unmatched. This CDR3 spans 14 amino acids. The V gene's germline CDR1 is SNHLY and CDR2 FYNNEI.

The count of this clone is one. The chain links TRBV4-1 to TRBJ2-5, with 8 positions matching TRBD1. J gave up 6 bases and V 4 bases, and 4 bases lay outside the gene matches. Looked up from germline, CDR1 is MGHRA and CDR2 is YSYEKL. CDR3 length equals 13 residues. CDR3 coding DNA: TGCGCCAGCAGCCTCTCCAGGGGGCAGACCCAGTACTTC. Protein sequence: CASSLSRGQTQYF.

This clone has only one observation. The chain combines TRBV7-8 with TRBJ2-7, with 8 bases matching TRBD2. This CDR3 is 17 amino acids long. Germline V gives CDR1 SGHVS, CDR2 FQNEAQ. V was clipped by 3 bases and J by 0 bases; unmatched bases: 10. The CDR3 coding sequence is TGTGCCAGCAGCTTCCCAGAGCGGCGGGAGGTCTCCTACGAGCAGTACTTC. This sequence encodes CASSFPERREVSYEQYF.

This clone was seen a single time. The J gene is TRBJ1-1, the V gene TRBV7-9; perhaps TRBD1 as D (6 bases). CDR3 size: 17 residues. Germline-derived CDR1 and CDR2 are SEHNR and FQNEAQ (reference sequence). Trimming shortened V by 0 bases and J by 4 bases, and 18 bases separated the two germline ends. The CDR3 loop is CASSLARVGEGGTEAFF. Written as DNA, the CDR3 is TGTGCCAGCAGCTTAGCGCGGGTAGGGGAAGGGGGCACTGAAGCTTTCTTT.

The chain joins TRBV14 to TRBJ1-1; 8 nucleotides align to TRBD1. Germline CDR1 and CDR2: SGHDN and FVKESK. The CDR3 covers 14 residues. The V gene end was trimmed by 4 bases and the J gene end by 6 bases; junction bases not matched to a gene: 7. The CDR3 loop is CASSPRTGTPEAFF. The CDR3 DNA reads TGTGCCAGCAGCCCCAGGACAGGGACCCCTGAAGCTTTCTTT.

This chain links TRBV6-5 with TRBJ2-7; a weak D match, TRBD2 (6 bases). Between the trimmed V and J ends, which lost 5 bases and 2 bases, there was a span of 10 bases. This CDR3 contains 13 residues. CDR1 is MNHEY and CDR2 is SVGAGI in the germline V gene. The CDR3 DNA sequence: TGTGCCAGCAGTACGGACTATGCCTACGAGCAGTACGTC. Its translation: CASSTDYAYEQYV.

The chain links TRBV18 to TRBJ1-2, with D possibly being TRBD1 (5 bases). Germline CDR1 reads KGHSH; CDR2 reads LQKENI. The CDR3 sequence is 12 residues long. The V end lost 6 bases, the J end lost 4 bases, and 9 bases lay between the germline ends. CDR3 in amino acids: CASSSDSYGYTF. The CDR3 DNA reads as TGTGCCAGCTCCTCCGACAGCTATGGCTACACCTTC.

This clone turned up a few times. This chain links TRBV10-1 with TRBJ2-7; 9 positions agree with TRBD1. Germline loops: CDR1 WNHNN, CDR2 SYGVQD (reference sequence). V lost 5 bases and J lost 0; bases outside the gene matches: 17. This CDR3 contains 19 residues. CDR3 region: CASSPGTGSGRLGSYEQYF. The DNA of the CDR3 is TGCGCCAGCAGTCCCGGGACAGGGTCTGGAAGGTTGGGCTCCTACGAGCAGTACTTC.

The table lists this clone with a count of one. The chain carries TRBV19 and TRBJ2-3; 7 bases map to TRBD1. The CDR3 contains 14 residues. Germline CDR1 is LNHDA and CDR2 is SQIVND (reference sequence). J gave up 6 bases and V 5 bases, and 8 bases lay outside the gene matches. The CDR3 sequence is CASSAWDRVDTQYF. CDR3 DNA: TGTGCCAGTAGTGCCTGGGACAGAGTGGATACGCAGTATTTT. Filled out from reference TRBV19 and TRBJ2-3, the complete variable domain reads DGGITQSPKYLFRKEGQNVTLSCEQNLNHDAMYWYRQDPGQGLRLIYYSQIVNDFQKGDIAEGYSVSREKKESFPLTVTSAQKNPTAFYLCASSAWDRVDTQYFGPGTRLTVL.